What follows is one T cell receptor (beta chain) and its context. Measured with immunoSEQ multiplex PCR; TCRdb has only the in-frame clones, and not every one. The sample has approximately 59,000 clones, around 96% seen once. These data come from a study of technical replicates of blood from a few donors. This CDR3 has 14 residues. The V end was cut by 1 base, the J end by 4 bases, with 11 bases between. Sequenced input: PBMCs. This TCR derives from a human donor in good health. Some clones in this sample may be carry-over from other donors' samples. V usage is TRBV5-3 and J usage is TRBJ2-5; TRBD1 is a possible D gene (6 bases). TRBV5-3 is an ORF; its function is uncertain. CDR3 DNA: TGTGCCAGAAGCTTGAGACAGGCGAGAGAGACCCAGTACTTC. It codes for CARSLRQARETQYF.